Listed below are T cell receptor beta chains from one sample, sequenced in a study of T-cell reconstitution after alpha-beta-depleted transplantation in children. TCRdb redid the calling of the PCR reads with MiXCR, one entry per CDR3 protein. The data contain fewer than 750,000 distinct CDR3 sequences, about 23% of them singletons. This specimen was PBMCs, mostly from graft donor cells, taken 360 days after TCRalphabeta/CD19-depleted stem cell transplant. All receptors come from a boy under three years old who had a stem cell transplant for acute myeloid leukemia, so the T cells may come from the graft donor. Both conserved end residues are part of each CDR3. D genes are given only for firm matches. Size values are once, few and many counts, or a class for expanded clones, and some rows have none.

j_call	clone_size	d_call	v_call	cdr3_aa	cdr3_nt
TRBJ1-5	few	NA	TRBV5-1	CASSLDGFVHQPQHF	TGCGCCAGCAGCTTGGATGGATTCGTTCATCAGCCCCAGCATTTT
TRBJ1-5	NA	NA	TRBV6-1	CASSRNRAGSNQPQHF	TGTGCCAGCAGTCGCAACAGGGCTGGTAGCAATCAGCCCCAGCATTTT
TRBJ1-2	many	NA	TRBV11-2	CASSSRGDYGYTF	TGTGCCAGCAGCTCCCGGGGGGACTATGGCTACACCTTC
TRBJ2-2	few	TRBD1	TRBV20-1	CSAYRGTGELFF	TGCAGTGCGTACAGGGGCACCGGGGAGCTGTTTTTT
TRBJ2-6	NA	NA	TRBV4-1	CASSQAAGANVLTF	TGCGCCAGCAGCCAAGCGGCTGGGGCCAACGTCCTGACTTTC
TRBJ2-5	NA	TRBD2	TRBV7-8	CASSPTLAARETQYF	TGTGCCAGCAGCCCCACTCTAGCGGCTAGAGAGACCCAGTACTTC
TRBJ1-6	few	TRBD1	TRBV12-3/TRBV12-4	CASRRQGAYSPLHF	TGTGCCAGCAGACGACAGGGGGCTTATTCACCCCTCCACTTT
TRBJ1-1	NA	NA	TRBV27	CASSLSIGTEAFF	TGTGCCAGCAGTTTATCGATAGGCACTGAAGCTTTCTTT
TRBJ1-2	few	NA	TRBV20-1	CSARRQELNYGYTF	TGCAGTGCTAGGCGACAGGAGCTTAACTATGGCTACACCTTC
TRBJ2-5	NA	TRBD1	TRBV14	CASSRQTGGQETQYF	TGTGCCAGCAGCCGCCAGACAGGGGGCCAAGAGACCCAGTACTTC
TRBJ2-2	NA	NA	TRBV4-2	CASSQDFQATGELFF	TGTGCCAGCAGCCAAGATTTCCAGGCCACCGGGGAGCTGTTTTTT
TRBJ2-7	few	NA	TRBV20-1	CSAVKGGSYEQYF	TGCAGTGCCGTCAAGGGGGGCTCCTACGAGCAGTACTTC
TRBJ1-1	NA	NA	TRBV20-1	CLPVGGALNTEAFF	TGCCTCCCGGTAGGCGGGGCCTTGAACACTGAAGCTTTCTTT
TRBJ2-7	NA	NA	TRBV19	CASSIGAGPAYEQYF	TGTGCCAGTAGTATAGGAGCAGGACCAGCCTACGAGCAGTACTTC
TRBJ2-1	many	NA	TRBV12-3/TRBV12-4	CASTRAQGTYNEQFF	TGTGCCAGCACTAGGGCACAAGGAACCTACAATGAGCAGTTCTTC
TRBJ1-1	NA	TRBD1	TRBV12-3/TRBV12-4	CASSDRAKAFF	TGTGCCAGCAGTGACAGGGCGAAAGCTTTCTTT
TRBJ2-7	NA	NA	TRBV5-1	CASSPRDSGSYEQYF	TGCGCCAGCAGCCCCCGGGACTCCGGCTCCTACGAGCAGTACTTC
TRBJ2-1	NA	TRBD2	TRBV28	CASSIPTSGVGEQFF	TGTGCCAGCAGTATCCCCACTAGCGGGGTAGGTGAGCAGTTCTTC
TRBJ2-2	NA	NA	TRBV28	CASSFGGAGELFF	TGTGCCAGCAGTTTTGGAGGTGCCGGGGAGCTGTTTTTT
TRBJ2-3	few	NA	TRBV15	CATTKWGGMNTQYF	TGTGCCACCACGAAGTGGGGGGGCATGAATACGCAGTATTTT
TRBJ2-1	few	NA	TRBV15	CATSRGSGERYNEQFF	TGTGCCACCAGCAGAGGTTCGGGCGAGCGGTACAATGAGCAGTTCTTC
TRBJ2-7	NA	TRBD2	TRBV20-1	CSASRATSGDFSYEQYF	TGCAGTGCTTCCCGCGCGACTAGCGGGGACTTCTCCTACGAGCAGTACTTC
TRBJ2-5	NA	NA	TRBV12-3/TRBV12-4	CASSFFAAPEGTQYF	TGTGCCAGCAGTTTCTTCGCGGCCCCTGAAGGGACCCAGTACTTC
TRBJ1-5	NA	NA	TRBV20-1	CSASLETHGNQPQHF	TGCAGTGCTAGCCTTGAAACCCATGGCAATCAGCCCCAGCATTTT
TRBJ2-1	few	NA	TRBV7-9	CASSLSGESSYNEQFF	TGTGCCAGCAGCTTATCAGGGGAAAGCTCCTACAATGAGCAGTTCTTC
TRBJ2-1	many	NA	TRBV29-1	CSVEDRRLQYNEQFF	TGCAGCGTTGAAGATCGAAGGTTACAGTACAATGAGCAGTTCTTC
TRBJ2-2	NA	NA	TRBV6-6	CASKVDPGELFF	TGTGCCAGCAAGGTAGATCCCGGGGAGCTGTTTTTT
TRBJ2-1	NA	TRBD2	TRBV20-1	CSARVRGGYNEQFF	TGCAGTGCTAGAGTGCGCGGGGGGTACAATGAGCAGTTCTTC
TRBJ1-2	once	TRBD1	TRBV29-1	CSAGQGLYGYTF	TGCAGCGCCGGACAGGGGCTCTATGGCTACACCTTC
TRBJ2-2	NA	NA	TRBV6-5	CASSYDRGGVGELFF	TGTGCCAGCAGTTACGATCGGGGTGGGGTCGGGGAGCTGTTTTTT
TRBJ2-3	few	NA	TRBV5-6	CASSFQGPDTQYF	TGTGCCAGCAGCTTCCAAGGCCCAGATACGCAGTATTTT
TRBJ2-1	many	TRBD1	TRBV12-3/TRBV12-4	CASSPRDRSNNEQFF	TGTGCCAGCAGTCCACGGGACAGGAGCAACAATGAGCAGTTCTTC
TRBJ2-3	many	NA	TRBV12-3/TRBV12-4	CASSWGTDTQYF	TGTGCCAGCAGTTGGGGCACAGATACGCAGTATTTT
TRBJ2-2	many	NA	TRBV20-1	CSARGSGLTTGELFF	TGCAGTGCTAGGGGCTCGGGACTTACGACCGGGGAGCTGTTTTTT
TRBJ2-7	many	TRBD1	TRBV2	CASSLTGATYEQYF	TGTGCCAGCAGCTTGACAGGGGCGACCTACGAGCAGTACTTC
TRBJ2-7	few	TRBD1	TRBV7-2	CASGTVGGYEQYF	TGTGCCAGCGGGACAGTGGGCGGCTACGAGCAGTACTTC
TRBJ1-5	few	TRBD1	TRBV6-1	CASRAQGDQPQHF	TGTGCCAGCAGGGCCCAGGGGGACCAGCCCCAGCATTTT
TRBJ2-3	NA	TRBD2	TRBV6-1	CASSPWTSGPTDTQYF	TGTGCCAGCAGTCCTTGGACTAGCGGCCCCACAGATACGCAGTATTTT
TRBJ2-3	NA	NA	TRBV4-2	CASSQGGGGGEDTQYF	TGTGCCAGCAGCCAAGGGGGAGGGGGGGGAGAAGATACGCAGTATTTT